The 20 T cell receptor beta chains below were found in one sample sequenced in a study of T cell responses to AZD1222 COVID-19 vaccine. The method was immunoSEQ multiplex PCR; TCRdb's version includes in-frame clones alone and lacks a portion of them. The sample lists 210,000 or so clones; about 95% were seen once. The material was peripheral blood, obtained 28 days after the second dose of the MenACWY control vaccine. These receptors all stem from an adult who received the MenACWY meningococcal vaccine as a control.

The J gene is TRBJ2-5, the V gene TRBV7-9, with D maybe TRBD2 (5 bases). Germline values: CDR1 SEHNR, CDR2 FQNEAQ (reference sequence). Trimming left V 1 base short and J 4 bases short, with 10 bases between. The CDR3 extends over 14 amino acids. In nucleotides, the CDR3 is TGTGCCAGCAGCTTAGAATCACTAGTAGAGACCCAGTACTTC. Encoded protein: CASSLESLVETQYF. The whole variable domain, filled in from reference TRBV7-9 and TRBJ2-5, reads DTGVSQNPRHKITKRGQNVTFRCDPISEHNRLYWYRQTLGQGPEFLTYFQNEAQLEKSRLLSDRFSAERPKGSFSTLEIQRTEQGDSAMYLCASSLESLVETQYFGPGTRLLVL.

CDR3 nucleotide sequence: TGTGCCAGCAGTTTAATGGTAGCGGGAGATGAGCAGTTCTTC. Amino acids: CASSLMVAGDEQFF. The chain carries TRBV28 and TRBJ2-1; TRBD2 matches 9 bases. Germline-derived CDR1 and CDR2 are MDHEN and SYDVKM. J was trimmed by 8 bases and V by 2 bases; bases with no gene match: 4. The CDR3 runs to 14 residues.

The rearrangement links TRBV3-1 (or the pseudogene TRBV3-2) to TRBJ2-5; TRBD1 is a possible D gene (6 bases). The ends were cut back, 7 bases at V and 9 bases at J, with 24 bases in the middle. There are 15 residues in the CDR3. CDR1 and CDR2 (germline): LGHDT, YNNKEL (reference sequence). The CDR3 reads CASTPKGGPGTAQYF. CDR3 DNA: TGTGCCAGCACCCCGAAAGGGGGTCCAGGTACGGCCCAGTACTTC.

The J gene is TRBJ2-2, the V gene TRBV4-3; D is unclear. This CDR3 contains 16 residues. The ends were cut back, 1 base at V and 7 bases at J, with 16 bases in the middle. CDR1 and CDR2 from the germline V gene are LGHNA and YSLEER. Written as DNA, the CDR3 is TGCGCCAGCAGCCAAGCCACTACGGGTTTTGTCGGGGAGCTGTTTTTT. Amino acid sequence: CASSQATTGFVGELFF.

J is TRBJ2-5 and V is TRBV6-2 or TRBV6-3; 7 nucleotides line up with TRBD2. This CDR3 comprises 12 residues. With 4 bases clipped from V and 9 bases from J, the junction kept 5 bases outside the gene matches. Germline loops: CDR1 MNHEY, CDR2 SVGEGT. This CDR3 reads CASSWGGTAQYF. The CDR3 nucleotides are TGTGCCAGCAGTTGGGGGGGTACGGCCCAGTACTTC.

This chain connects TRBV11-2 to TRBJ2-1; 15 positions match TRBD2. The CDR3 consists of 17 residues. CDR1 SGHAT and CDR2 FQNNGV come from the germline V gene. V lost 5 bases, J lost 9 bases, and 11 bases stayed unmatched. Here the CDR3 reads CASSVGLAGGTPGEQFF. CDR3 nucleotide sequence: TGTGCCAGCAGCGTTGGACTAGCGGGGGGGACGCCAGGTGAGCAGTTCTTC.

The V call is TRBV6-2 or TRBV6-3, the J call TRBJ2-1; 8 nucleotides align to TRBD1. Germline values: CDR1 MNHEY, CDR2 SVGEGT. CDR3 length: 15 residues. J gave up 4 bases and V 5 bases, and 7 bases lay outside the gene matches. CDR3: CASSGDRGIYNEQFF. For the CDR3, the DNA is TGTGCCAGCAGTGGAGACAGGGGTATTTACAATGAGCAGTTCTTC.

The V call is TRBV4-3, the J call TRBJ2-1, with D perhaps being TRBD1 or TRBD2 (6 bases each). Per germline, CDR1 LGHNA and CDR2 YSLEER. Trimming removed 1 base at V and 6 bases at J, with 16 bases between. This CDR3 comprises 16 residues. The CDR3 DNA reads as TGCGCCAGCAGCCAAGTCAGGGGTGCGGGGAGCAATGAGCAGTTCTTC. Translating it yields CASSQVRGAGSNEQFF.

The chain couples TRBV5-6 to TRBJ2-2; TRBD2 agrees at 13 bases. Germline V CDR1 and CDR2: SGHDT, YYEEEE. V was pared by 4 bases and J by 7 bases, with 4 bases of the junction left unmatched. The CDR3 covers 15 residues. CDR3 in DNA: TGTGCCAGCAGCATACGACTAGCGGGAGGCGGGGAGCTGTTTTTT. This codes for CASSIRLAGGGELFF.

The V call is TRBV5-1, the J call TRBJ2-7; TRBD2 matches at 7 bases. The V and J ends lost 2 bases and 3 bases, in that order; junction bases with no gene match: 5. The germline CDR1 and CDR2 sequences are SGHRS and YFSETQ. This CDR3 has 14 residues. The CDR3 DNA reads TGCGCCAGCAGCTTCCAAGGGACTAACTACGAGCAGTACTTC. Translated, it gives CASSFQGTNYEQYF. Together with reference TRBV5-1 and TRBJ2-7, the CDR3 gives the full variable domain: KAGVTQTPRYLIKTRGQQVTLSCSPISGHRSVSWYQQTPGQGLQFLFEYFSETQRNKGNFPGRFSGRQFSNSRSEMNVSTLELGDSALYLCASSFQGTNYEQYFGPGTRLTVT.

The chain combines TRBV28 with TRBJ2-2, with D unresolved. CDR1 and CDR2 (germline): MDHEN, SYDVKM. V was cut by 3 bases and J by 5 bases, with 10 bases left in between. The length of the CDR3 is 14 residues. For the CDR3, the DNA is TGTGCCAGCAGTTTTTCGATCGGGACCGGGGAGCTGTTTTTT. This sequence encodes CASSFSIGTGELFF.

This clone is a singleton in its sample. The chain joins TRBV7-9 to TRBJ2-5; either TRBD1 or TRBD2 may fit D (5 bases each). This CDR3 spans 15 amino acids. The germline V and J ends were trimmed by 0 bases and 7 bases, with 15 bases remaining between them. Germline CDR1 SEHNR, CDR2 FQNEAQ (reference sequence). The CDR3 sequence: CASSLASQGGGTQYF. The CDR3 DNA sequence: TGTGCCAGCAGCTTAGCGTCACAAGGTGGGGGGACCCAGTACTTC.

Only one count was recorded for this clone. V gene TRBV5-1 combines with J gene TRBJ2-7; D uncertain. With 7 bases removed from V and 1 base from J, the gap between germline ends came to 18 bases. CDR3 length: 15 residues. Germline assignment: CDR1 SGHRS and CDR2 YFSETQ. CDR3 DNA sequence: TGCGCCAGCTCCCCTGTCGGCGGTAAATCCTACGAGCAGTACTTC. Its translation is CASSPVGGKSYEQYF.

This clone came up once. The gene calls are TRBV6-2 or TRBV6-3 and TRBJ2-3; D unclear. Germline CDR1 reads MNHEY; CDR2 reads SVGEGT. The CDR3 runs to 14 residues. V was clipped by 4 bases and J by 2 bases, with 10 bases between them. The CDR3 sequence: CASSSGRYTDTQYF. The CDR3 nucleotides are TGTGCCAGCAGTTCCGGTCGCTACACAGATACGCAGTATTTT.

The chain is built from TRBV29-1 and TRBJ2-7; D may be TRBD2 (5 bases). From germline, CDR1 is SQVTM and CDR2 ANQGSEA. Trimming pared 6 bases from V and 8 bases from J, leaving 17 bases between. The CDR3 runs to 12 residues. The CDR3 DNA sequence: TGCAGCGTAGCGGCGGGTGGGCAAAAGCAGTACTTC. Translation: CSVAAGGQKQYF.

V is TRBV28 and J is TRBJ2-7; unclear D gene. Germline assignment: CDR1 MDHEN and CDR2 SYDVKM. This CDR3 spans 13 amino acids. Trimming took 8 bases from V and 3 from J, leaving 14 bases between them. The CDR3 nucleotides are TGTGCCAGCTTGGGTGGAGACCACTACGAGCAGTACTTC. Its protein is CASLGGDHYEQYF.

The rearrangement uses TRBV19 and TRBJ1-5, with 10 bases matching TRBD1. This CDR3 comprises 17 residues. The V gene end was trimmed by 3 bases and the J gene end by 0 bases; junction bases not matched to a gene: 5. Looked up from germline, CDR1 is LNHDA and CDR2 is SQIVND (reference sequence). CDR3 sequence: CASSMGTGAYSNQPQHF. In nucleotides, the CDR3 is TGTGCCAGTAGTATGGGGACAGGGGCCTATAGCAATCAGCCCCAGCATTTT.

The gene calls are TRBV6-5 and TRBJ2-1, with TRBD2 as a possible D gene (6 bases). The CDR3 has 14 residues. The ends were cut back, 6 bases at V and 7 bases at J, with 16 bases in the middle. Germline CDR1 reads MNHEY; CDR2 reads SVGAGI. The DNA for the CDR3 is TGTGCCAGCAGATCTGCGGGATTAGAGAATGAGCAGTTCTTC. Amino acid sequence: CASRSAGLENEQFF.

This chain joins TRBV9 and TRBJ2-7; D is unresolved. This CDR3 has 15 amino acids. Germline CDR1 SGDLS, CDR2 YYNGEE. Trimming removed 4 bases at V and 4 bases at J, with 18 bases between. This chain's CDR3 is CASSPREFGSYEQYF. The DNA of the CDR3 is TGTGCCAGCAGCCCTCGTGAGTTCGGCTCTTACGAGCAGTACTTC.

This chain links TRBV30 with TRBJ2-5; D call uncertain. The V end lost 0 bases, the J end lost 0 bases, and 8 bases lay between the germline ends. Germline V gene data show CDR1 as GTSNPN and CDR2 as SVGIG (reference sequence). The CDR3 is 14 residues long. The CDR3 sequence: CAWSVLGYQETQYF. CDR3 coding DNA: TGTGCCTGGAGTGTACTCGGATACCAAGAGACCCAGTACTTC.